A single T cell receptor (beta chain) is shown here with its context. As handled by the study authors: Reference gene primer amplification gave estimated nucleated cell counts. Profiled with immunoSEQ multiplex PCR; TCRdb holds only in-frame clones, not every one. That table furnishes V, J and clone size, whereas the DNA furnished D and trimming. The data show about 130,000 clones, roughly four fifths seen once. These data are taken from a study of blood T cell repertoires in COVID-19. For the study at large: Acute and convalescent COVID-19 specimens originated in the United States, Italy and Spain. Sources were T cells, B-cell-depleted T cells, or PBMCs; the material itself was cDNA or gDNA.

This CDR3 is 13 amino acids long. Germline CDR1 ENHRY, CDR2 SYGVKD. V was pared by 6 bases and J by 6 bases, with 12 bases between. Sequences were obtained from peripheral blood. The V call is TRBV10-3, the J call TRBJ1-5; D not resolved. This TCR was sampled from a human donor in a cohort sampled during active COVID-19. The CDR3 nucleotides are TGTGCCATCAGCCGTGACGAGGGTCAGCCCCAGCATTTT. This translates into CAISRDEGQPQHF.